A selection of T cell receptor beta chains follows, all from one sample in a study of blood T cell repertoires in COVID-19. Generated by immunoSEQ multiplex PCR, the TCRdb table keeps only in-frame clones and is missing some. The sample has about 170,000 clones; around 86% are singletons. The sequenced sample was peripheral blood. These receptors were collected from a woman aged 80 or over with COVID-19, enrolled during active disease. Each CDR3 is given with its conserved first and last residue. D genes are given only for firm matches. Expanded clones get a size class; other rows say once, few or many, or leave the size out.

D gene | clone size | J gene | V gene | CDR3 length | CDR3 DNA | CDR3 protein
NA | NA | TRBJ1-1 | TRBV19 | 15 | TGTGCCAGCCGAGTCGGGGGATATATGAACACTGAAGCTTTCTTT | CASRVGGYMNTEAFF
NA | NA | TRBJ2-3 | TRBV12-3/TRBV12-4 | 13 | TGTGCCAGCAGTTTACTCCGGAGAGATACGCAGTATTTT | CASSLLRRDTQYF
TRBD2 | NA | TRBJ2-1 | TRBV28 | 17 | TGTGCCAGCAGTGCGCTAGCGGGAGCTAGTACAGAGAATGAGCAGTTCTTC | CASSALAGASTENEQFF
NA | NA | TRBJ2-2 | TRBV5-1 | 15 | TGCGCCAGCAGCTTGTCCAACAAGAACACCGGGGAGCTGTTTTTT | CASSLSNKNTGELFF
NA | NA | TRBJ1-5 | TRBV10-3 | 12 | TGTGCCATCAGTGAAGCGGGGCAGCCCCAGCATTTT | CAISEAGQPQHF
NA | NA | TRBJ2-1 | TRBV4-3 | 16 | TGCGCCAGCAGCCTGGGAACGGGGTTCTCCTACAATGAGCAGTTCTTC | CASSLGTGFSYNEQFF
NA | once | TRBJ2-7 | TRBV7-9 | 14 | TGTGCCAGCAGCTTTGACAGAAAGAATGACGAGCAGTACTTC | CASSFDRKNDEQYF
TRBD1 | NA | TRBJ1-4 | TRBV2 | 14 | TGTGCCAGCAGAGCTGACAGGGTAGAAGAAAAACTGTTTTTT | CASRADRVEEKLFF
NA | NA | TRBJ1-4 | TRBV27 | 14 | TGTGCCAGTAAGCACCCCGGACTAGGGGAAAAACTGTTTTTT | CASKHPGLGEKLFF
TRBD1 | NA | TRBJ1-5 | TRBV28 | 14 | TGTGCCAGCTTATCCGGACAGGGAAATCAGCCCCAGCATTTT | CASLSGQGNQPQHF
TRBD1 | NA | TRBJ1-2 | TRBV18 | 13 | TGTGCCAGCTCAGCCGACAGGGGGCATGGCTACACCTTC | CASSADRGHGYTF
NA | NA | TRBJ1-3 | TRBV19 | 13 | TGTGCCTGCGGGACGCTTATGGGAAACACCATATATTTT | CACGTLMGNTIYF
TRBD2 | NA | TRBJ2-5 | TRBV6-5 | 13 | TGTGCCAGCAGCCGGGAGGGATTTTGGACCCAGTACTTC | CASSREGFWTQYF
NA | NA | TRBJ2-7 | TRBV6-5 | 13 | TGTGCCAGCAGGCCTACAGACCACTACGAGCAGTACTTC | CASRPTDHYEQYF
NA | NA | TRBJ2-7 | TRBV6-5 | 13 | TGTGCCAGCAGTTACTCTGGTCCGGTGGAGCAGTACTTC | CASSYSGPVEQYF
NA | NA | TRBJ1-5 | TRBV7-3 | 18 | TGTGCCAGCAGCTCGACAAGAAGGCCCTCAAGGCCCAATCAGCCCCAGCATTTT | CASSSTRRPSRPNQPQHF
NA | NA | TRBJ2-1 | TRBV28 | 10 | TGTGCCAGCAGTGTGACAGAGCAGTTCTTC | CASSVTEQFF
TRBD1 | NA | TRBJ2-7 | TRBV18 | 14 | TGTGCCAGCTCACCGGGACAGGATACCTACGAGCAGTACTTC | CASSPGQDTYEQYF
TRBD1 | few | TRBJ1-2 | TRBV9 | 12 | TGTGCCAGCAGCGAGACAGGGTATGGCTACACCTTC | CASSETGYGYTF
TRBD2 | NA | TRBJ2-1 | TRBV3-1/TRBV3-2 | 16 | TGTGCCAGCAGCCAAGAGGGACTAGCGGGAAATAATGAGCAGTTCTTC | CASSQEGLAGNNEQFF
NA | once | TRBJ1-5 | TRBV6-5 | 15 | TGTGCCAGCAGTTACTCGATCACAGGCAATCAGCCCCAGCATTTT | CASSYSITGNQPQHF
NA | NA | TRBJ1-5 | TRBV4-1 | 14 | TGCGCCAGCAGCCAAGCCGGCGGAGTTGTGCCCCAGCATTTT | CASSQAGGVVPQHF
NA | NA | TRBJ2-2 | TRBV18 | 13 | TGTGCCAGCTCACCACGAGCAACCGGGGAGCTGTTTTTT | CASSPRATGELFF
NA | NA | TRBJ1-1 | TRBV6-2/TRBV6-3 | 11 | TGTGCCAGCAGTCGGGGGACTGAAGCTTTCTTT | CASSRGTEAFF
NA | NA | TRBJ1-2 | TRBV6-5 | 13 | TGTGCCAGCACCGACACTGGGACTTTTGGCTACACCTTC | CASTDTGTFGYTF
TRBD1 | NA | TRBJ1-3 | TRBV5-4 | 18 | TGTGCCAGCAGCTTAGGGGGGACAGGGGTTGACTCTGGAAACACCATATATTTT | CASSLGGTGVDSGNTIYF
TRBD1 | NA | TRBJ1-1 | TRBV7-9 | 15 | TGTGCCAGCAGCCCCTGGGACAGGGGGAACACTGAAGCTTTCTTT | CASSPWDRGNTEAFF
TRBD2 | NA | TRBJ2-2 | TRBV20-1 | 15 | TGCAGTGCTAGTTCGGGGGGACGAAACACCGGGGAGCTGTTTTTT | CSASSGGRNTGELFF
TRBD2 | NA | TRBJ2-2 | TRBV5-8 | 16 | TGTGCCAGCCGTTCTAGCGGGAGTAGAAACACCGGGGAGCTGTTTTTT | CASRSSGSRNTGELFF
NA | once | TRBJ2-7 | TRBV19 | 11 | TGTGCCAGACCTGGGGCGTCCGAGCAGTACTTC | CARPGASEQYF
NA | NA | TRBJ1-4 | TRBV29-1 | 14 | TGCAGCGTTGTGCAGAGCGCAACTAATGAAAAACTGTTTTTT | CSVVQSATNEKLFF
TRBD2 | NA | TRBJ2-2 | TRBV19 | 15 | TGTGCCACCAAAATCCTAGCGGCGAACACCGGGGAGCTGTTTTTT | CATKILAANTGELFF
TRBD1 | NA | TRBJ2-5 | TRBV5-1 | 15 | TGCGCCAGCAGCGGTTCCCACGACAGGGGCAAGACCCAGTACTTC | CASSGSHDRGKTQYF
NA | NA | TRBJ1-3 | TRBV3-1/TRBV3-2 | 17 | TGTGCCAGCAGCCAAGGGCGTCGGAGCAGATCTGGAAACACCATATATTTT | CASSQGRRSRSGNTIYF
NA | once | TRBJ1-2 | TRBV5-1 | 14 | TGCGCCAGCAGCTCTGGGGAGACGGGCTATGGCTACACCTTC | CASSSGETGYGYTF